This TCR beta chain was identified in a study of memory CD4+ T cells and cytomegalovirus serostatus. Study background: This sample comes from healthy Belgian adults, several CMV seropositive, around 26 seronegative.

Germline V gene lookup returns CDR1 SGHKS and CDR2 YYEKEE (reference sequence). V lost 3 bases to trimming and J lost 0 bases, with 7 bases between them. The CDR3 is made up of 13 amino acids. Assay used: immunoSEQ multiplex PCR; TCRdb lists only in-frame clones, some missing. The data contain 46,000 or so clones, roughly 78% of them singletons. The sort gate was single viable CD3+CD4+CD8-CD45RO+ cells for memory CD4+ T cells. CMV serostatus came from serum IgG against pp150, pp28, p38, p52. CD4+ T cells were isolated by positive magnetic selection. The material sequenced was memory CD4+ T cells from blood. This chain joins TRBV5-5 and TRBJ2-7; D is ambiguous. This clonotype was sampled from an adult in good health and CMV-seronegative. The CDR3 bases are TGTGCCAGCAGCTCCTGGGTCTCCTACGAGCAGTACTTC. This translates into CASSSWVSYEQYF.